This TCR beta chain was found in a study of blood T cell repertoires in COVID-19. Study context: T cells, B-cell-depleted T cells, or PBMCs provided the cDNA or gDNA that served as material.

The V end was cut by 3 bases, the J end by 5 bases, with 7 bases between. CDR3 size: 13 residues. The germline CDR1 and CDR2 sequences are KGHSH and LQKENI. In the original workflow: From reference gene primer amplification, estimates of nucleated cell counts were derived. Sequencing used immunoSEQ multiplex PCR; TCRdb keeps in-frame clones, though not all of them. V and J calls and clone size follow that table, whereas D and trimming were derived from the DNA. Of around 72,000 clones in the sample, around 78% were seen once. The sequence was obtained from an elderly woman with acute or convalescent COVID-19. The sequencing sample was made of peripheral blood. The V call is TRBV18, the J call TRBJ1-4, with D unresolved. The CDR3 is CASSPPRNEKLFF. In DNA form, the CDR3 reads TGTGCCAGCTCACCGCCCAGGAATGAAAAACTGTTTTTT.